This is a list of T cell receptor beta chains from one sample in a study of tumor and adjacent non-tumor tissue in lung cancer. Via MiXCR, TCRdb re-called the multiplex PCR reads, giving one row per CDR3 protein. The table includes 75,000 to 95,000 distinct CDR3 sequences, roughly 70% detected once. What was sequenced was lung tumor tissue. Receptors were obtained from a man aged 55 to 70 with non-small cell lung cancer. Both conserved end residues are part of each CDR3. D genes are given only for firm matches. Clone size, where shown, is once, few, many, or a class for clones that have expanded.

CDR3nt: TGTGCCAGCAGCCGAAGCGGGTCCTACACTGATCAGTTCTTC; CDR3aa: CASSRSGSYTDQFF; v_gene: TRBV11-2; d_gene: -; abundance: -; j_gene: TRBJ2-1
CDR3nt: TGCAGCGTTGTATGGGGGCCCTATGGCTACACCTTC; CDR3aa: CSVVWGPYGYTF; v_gene: TRBV29-1; d_gene: -; abundance: many; j_gene: TRBJ1-2
CDR3nt: TGTGCCAGCAGTGAAGACGGAGCCGCCTACAATGAGCAGTTCTTC; CDR3aa: CASSEDGAAYNEQFF; v_gene: TRBV2; d_gene: -; abundance: -; j_gene: TRBJ2-1
CDR3nt: TGCGCCAGCAGCCAAGAAGACAGCAGCTACAATAAGCAGTTCTTC; CDR3aa: CASSQEDSSYNKQFF; v_gene: TRBV4-1; d_gene: -; abundance: -; j_gene: TRBJ2-1
CDR3nt: TGCGCCAGCTGCGCAAGGGTCCTTAGCACAGATACGCAGTATTTT; CDR3aa: CASCARVLSTDTQYF; v_gene: TRBV5-1; d_gene: -; abundance: -; j_gene: TRBJ2-3
CDR3nt: TGCGCCAACAGCCCCTCAGCCCTAAACACTGAAGCTTTCTTT; CDR3aa: CANSPSALNTEAFF; v_gene: TRBV4-1; d_gene: -; abundance: once; j_gene: TRBJ1-1
CDR3nt: TGTGCTAGCAGTCCCGGGGGAGGGGGCCTGAAAGAGACCCAGTACTTC; CDR3aa: CASSPGGGGLKETQYF; v_gene: TRBV6-2/TRBV6-3; d_gene: -; abundance: -; j_gene: TRBJ2-5
CDR3nt: TGTGCCAGCAGCGATGGGCCTTATTGCTACACCTTC; CDR3aa: CASSDGPYCYTF; v_gene: TRBV25-1; d_gene: -; abundance: -; j_gene: TRBJ1-2
CDR3nt: TGTGCCAGCAGCTTGGCTGAGGGGGTAGATACGCAGTATTTT; CDR3aa: CASSLAEGVDTQYF; v_gene: TRBV5-4; d_gene: -; abundance: -; j_gene: TRBJ2-3
CDR3nt: TGTGCCAGCAACCTAGCGGGGCTCGATGAGCAGTTCTTC; CDR3aa: CASNLAGLDEQFF; v_gene: TRBV6-1; d_gene: TRBD2; abundance: many; j_gene: TRBJ2-1
CDR3nt: TGTGCCAGCAGCCAAGGCCCAAGCACAGATACACAGTATTTT; CDR3aa: CASSQGPSTDTQYF; v_gene: TRBV4-2; d_gene: -; abundance: -; j_gene: TRBJ2-3
CDR3nt: TGTGCCAGCAGCTTGGGGTCCCGTCGGCCCCAGCATTTT; CDR3aa: CASSLGSRRPQHF; v_gene: TRBV5-8; d_gene: -; abundance: many; j_gene: TRBJ1-5
CDR3nt: TGTGCCAGCCGACCCTCGGGGTGCTACACCTTC; CDR3aa: CASRPSGCYTF; v_gene: TRBV12-3/TRBV12-4; d_gene: -; abundance: few; j_gene: TRBJ1-2
CDR3nt: TGTGCCAGTAGTTACTCGCGGGTCTACGAGCAGTACTTC; CDR3aa: CASSYSRVYEQYF; v_gene: TRBV6-7; d_gene: -; abundance: -; j_gene: TRBJ2-7
CDR3nt: TGTACTAGCAGTTATTTTGCAGGGATGGACAATGAGCAGTTCTTC; CDR3aa: CTSSYFAGMDNEQFF; v_gene: TRBV6-6; d_gene: -; abundance: -; j_gene: TRBJ2-1
CDR3nt: TGTGCCAGCAGTCCACCTCCCCAGGGCCCAGATACGCAGTATTTT; CDR3aa: CASSPPPQGPDTQYF; v_gene: TRBV28; d_gene: -; abundance: few; j_gene: TRBJ2-3
CDR3nt: TGCAGTGCTAGCAAAACAGGGGGCGTCCGGCAAGGGTCCCAGTACTTC; CDR3aa: CSASKTGGVRQGSQYF; v_gene: TRBV20-1; d_gene: TRBD1; abundance: many; j_gene: TRBJ2-5
CDR3nt: TGTGCCAACACCCAGGACAGGGGGCAAGGTTGGAGGCACTACAATGAGCAGTTCTTC; CDR3aa: CANTQDRGQGWRHYNEQFF; v_gene: TRBV21-1; d_gene: -; abundance: once; j_gene: TRBJ2-1
CDR3nt: TGTGCCAGCGTTTGGGGACAGGGGCTCCAAAAGGGGGAGCAGTACTTC; CDR3aa: CASVWGQGLQKGEQYF; v_gene: TRBV6-6; d_gene: TRBD1; abundance: medium-sized; j_gene: TRBJ2-7
CDR3nt: TGCAATGCTAGGCCACCCAACAATGAGCAGTTCTTC; CDR3aa: CNARPPNNEQFF; v_gene: TRBV20-1; d_gene: -; abundance: -; j_gene: TRBJ2-1
CDR3nt: TGTGCCAGCAGTTTGCCCCCCCGGGGGGCCGCAACAGATACGCAGTATTTT; CDR3aa: CASSLPPRGAATDTQYF; v_gene: TRBV28; d_gene: -; abundance: few; j_gene: TRBJ2-3
CDR3nt: TGTGCCATCAGCCTGGACAGCGGAGGGGATACGCAGTATTTT; CDR3aa: CAISLDSGGDTQYF; v_gene: TRBV10-3; d_gene: -; abundance: -; j_gene: TRBJ2-3
CDR3nt: TGTGTAATCAGTGTCACTAGGTTCGATACGCAGTATTTT; CDR3aa: CVISVTRFDTQYF; v_gene: TRBV10-3; d_gene: -; abundance: -; j_gene: TRBJ2-3
CDR3nt: TGTGCCAGCAGTTCGGGGGGGGGTGAAGGCTACACCTTC; CDR3aa: CASSSGGGEGYTF; v_gene: TRBV6-6; d_gene: -; abundance: -; j_gene: TRBJ1-2
CDR3nt: TGTGCCAGCAGTCCCGGGACAGTAAGCAATCAGCCCCAGCATTTT; CDR3aa: CASSPGTVSNQPQHF; v_gene: TRBV6-2/TRBV6-3; d_gene: TRBD1; abundance: -; j_gene: TRBJ1-5
CDR3nt: TGCGCCAGCAGTTCTCAGACCTTATACGAGCAGTACTTC; CDR3aa: CASSSQTLYEQYF; v_gene: TRBV10-2; d_gene: -; abundance: -; j_gene: TRBJ2-7
CDR3nt: TGTGCCAGCAGATTGGCAGGCGGCAATCAGCCCCAGCATTTT; CDR3aa: CASRLAGGNQPQHF; v_gene: TRBV11-2; d_gene: -; abundance: -; j_gene: TRBJ1-5
CDR3nt: TGCAGTGCTAGAGATCCCTTAGCGGGGAACACCGGGGAGCTGTTTTTT; CDR3aa: CSARDPLAGNTGELFF; v_gene: TRBV20-1; d_gene: TRBD2; abundance: few; j_gene: TRBJ2-2
CDR3nt: TGTGCCAGCCGGGACATGGGGGAAACCGGGGAGCTGTTCTTT; CDR3aa: CASRDMGETGELFF; v_gene: TRBV12-3/TRBV12-4; d_gene: -; abundance: -; j_gene: TRBJ2-2
CDR3nt: TGTGCCAGCAGCTTGTGGTCTCGCCCAGAACTGAACACAGAAGCTTTCTTT; CDR3aa: CASSLWSRPELNTEAFF; v_gene: TRBV5-5; d_gene: -; abundance: -; j_gene: TRBJ1-1
CDR3nt: TGCAGTGCCGAACCCCGAATAGCGGTCACAGATACGCAGTATTTT; CDR3aa: CSAEPRIAVTDTQYF; v_gene: TRBV20-1; d_gene: -; abundance: many; j_gene: TRBJ2-3
CDR3nt: TGTGCCAGCAGCCCGAGTAATGGTGGAAAACTGTTTTTT; CDR3aa: CASSPSNGGKLFF; v_gene: TRBV6-5; d_gene: -; abundance: many; j_gene: TRBJ1-4
CDR3nt: TGCGTCAGCAGCCAAGGGGGAGATACACAGTATTTT; CDR3aa: CVSSQGGDTQYF; v_gene: TRBV4-1; d_gene: -; abundance: -; j_gene: TRBJ2-3
CDR3nt: TGTGTCAGCACCCATACTGGGGGACAGGGGGCGCCTAGGACTGAAGCTTTCTTT; CDR3aa: CVSTHTGGQGAPRTEAFF; v_gene: TRBV6-6; d_gene: TRBD1; abundance: -; j_gene: TRBJ1-1
CDR3nt: TGTGCCAGCAGAAGAAAAGGGACAGGGGTGCCAGGTATGCAGTATTTT; CDR3aa: CASRRKGTGVPGMQYF; v_gene: TRBV6-5; d_gene: TRBD1; abundance: -; j_gene: TRBJ2-3
CDR3nt: TGTGCCAGAAGCTTTCCTGGCGGCGCCTACGAGCAGTATTTC; CDR3aa: CARSFPGGAYEQYF; v_gene: TRBV11-1; d_gene: -; abundance: -; j_gene: TRBJ2-7
CDR3nt: TGCGCCAGCAACCAAGCGACGACTACCCATAATTCACCCCCCCACTTT; CDR3aa: CASNQATTTHNSPPHF; v_gene: TRBV4-3; d_gene: -; abundance: -; j_gene: TRBJ1-6
CDR3nt: TGCAGCGTTGAAGATCAAGGTCTCTACGAGCAGTACTTC; CDR3aa: CSVEDQGLYEQYF; v_gene: TRBV29-1; d_gene: -; abundance: many; j_gene: TRBJ2-7
CDR3nt: TGTGCCAGCAGGACTACCCGGGACAGAAGTTACGAGCAGTACTTC; CDR3aa: CASRTTRDRSYEQYF; v_gene: TRBV6-2/TRBV6-3; d_gene: TRBD1; abundance: once; j_gene: TRBJ2-7
CDR3nt: TGTGCCAGCAATGAGGGACTGAACTACAATGAGCAGTTCTTC; CDR3aa: CASNEGLNYNEQFF; v_gene: TRBV6-6; d_gene: -; abundance: many; j_gene: TRBJ2-1
CDR3nt: TGTACCAGCAGCTTAGGACTACATGAGCAGTACTTC; CDR3aa: CTSSLGLHEQYF; v_gene: TRBV11-2; d_gene: -; abundance: -; j_gene: TRBJ2-7
CDR3nt: TGTGCCAGGAGTGCTACCGTGACTAGTAGGAATGAGCAGTTCTTC; CDR3aa: CARSATVTSRNEQFF; v_gene: TRBV6-1; d_gene: -; abundance: -; j_gene: TRBJ2-1
CDR3nt: TGCAACGTTGAAGAAGCGGGTTGCGAGCAGTTCTTC; CDR3aa: CNVEEAGCEQFF; v_gene: TRBV29-1; d_gene: -; abundance: -; j_gene: TRBJ2-1
CDR3nt: TGTGCCAGCAGTTTAAGACAGGGAGGGGACAATGAGCAGTTCTTC; CDR3aa: CASSLRQGGDNEQFF; v_gene: TRBV12-3/TRBV12-4; d_gene: -; abundance: many; j_gene: TRBJ2-1
CDR3nt: TGCGCCAGCACCTCCGGCGGGGGAGCTGGGGCCAACGTCCTGAGTTTC; CDR3aa: CASTSGGGAGANVLSF; v_gene: TRBV5-1; d_gene: TRBD2; abundance: once; j_gene: TRBJ2-6
CDR3nt: TGTACCATCAATGAGTCGGGCGGCTCCTACAATGAGCAGTTCTTC; CDR3aa: CTINESGGSYNEQFF; v_gene: TRBV10-3; d_gene: -; abundance: -; j_gene: TRBJ2-1
CDR3nt: TGTGCCAGCAGTGCGCAGCCTAACACTGAAGCTTTCTTT; CDR3aa: CASSAQPNTEAFF; v_gene: TRBV2; d_gene: -; abundance: -; j_gene: TRBJ1-1
CDR3nt: TGTGCCAGCAACCCGCCCGGGACAGACGATTTGGAGACCCAATACTTC; CDR3aa: CASNPPGTDDLETQYF; v_gene: TRBV11-2; d_gene: TRBD1; abundance: -; j_gene: TRBJ2-5
CDR3nt: TGTGCCAGCAACGACAAACAAGCGGGAGGGCCCAAAAATGAGCAGTTCTTC; CDR3aa: CASNDKQAGGPKNEQFF; v_gene: TRBV6-1; d_gene: TRBD2; abundance: -; j_gene: TRBJ2-1
CDR3nt: TGTGCCAGCAGGCAAGCCAGGGGTACAGGCTACACCTTC; CDR3aa: CASRQARGTGYTF; v_gene: TRBV6-5; d_gene: -; abundance: -; j_gene: TRBJ1-2
CDR3nt: TGTGCCAGCAGCCAAGACCCCCTCGGCGAGGCCCAGTACTTC; CDR3aa: CASSQDPLGEAQYF; v_gene: TRBV4-2; d_gene: -; abundance: -; j_gene: TRBJ2-5
CDR3nt: TGCAGCGTTGACCTGGGGACAAACATTCAGTACTTC; CDR3aa: CSVDLGTNIQYF; v_gene: TRBV29-1; d_gene: -; abundance: many; j_gene: TRBJ2-4
CDR3nt: TGCGCCTGCAGCCAAGGCCCCTACAATGAGCAGTTTTTC; CDR3aa: CACSQGPYNEQFF; v_gene: TRBV4-1; d_gene: -; abundance: -; j_gene: TRBJ2-1
CDR3nt: TGTGTTAGTGGTTTGGGTCATTTCGGACCCTTAGGGGATCAGCCCCAGCATTTT; CDR3aa: CVSGLGHFGPLGDQPQHF; v_gene: TRBV12-5; d_gene: -; abundance: -; j_gene: TRBJ1-5
CDR3nt: TGTGCAAGCAGCCGTGCCGGGGAGCTGTTTTTT; CDR3aa: CASSRAGELFF; v_gene: TRBV6-1; d_gene: -; abundance: -; j_gene: TRBJ2-2
CDR3nt: TGTGCGAGCAGAAGGGAACAGGGAGTAGCTGAAGCTTTCTTT; CDR3aa: CASRREQGVAEAFF; v_gene: TRBV12-3/TRBV12-4; d_gene: -; abundance: -; j_gene: TRBJ1-1
CDR3nt: TGTGTCAGCAGCCTCCGGGGAGTATCCTACAATGAGCAGTTCTTC; CDR3aa: CVSSLRGVSYNEQFF; v_gene: TRBV11-3; d_gene: -; abundance: -; j_gene: TRBJ2-1
CDR3nt: TGCAGCATTGGAAGGGTGGGTCTACCTCAAGAGACCCAGTACTTC; CDR3aa: CSIGRVGLPQETQYF; v_gene: TRBV29-1; d_gene: -; abundance: -; j_gene: TRBJ2-5
CDR3nt: TGTGCCAGCAGCCAAGATGAACGGTCCTACGATGAGCAATTCTTC; CDR3aa: CASSQDERSYDEQFF; v_gene: TRBV4-2; d_gene: -; abundance: -; j_gene: TRBJ2-1